Reported below is one T cell receptor (beta chain). Authors' methods: Estimated nucleated cell counts came from reference gene primer amplification. TCRdb's table, derived via immunoSEQ multiplex PCR, lists solely in-frame clones and lacks some. D and trimming come from the DNA, and the V and J calls and clone size come from that table. This table holds about 310,000 clones, 80% to 90% found once. Living in 24 US areas, the participants were between roughly 18 and 90 years of age. This record belongs to a study of blood T cell repertoires in COVID-19. This receptor was obtained from a man under 40 who had recovered from COVID-19. The source material was PBMCs or T cells enriched from blood (not recorded which).

CDR3 nucleotides: TGTGCCAGTTCTGGGACTTATAACGAAAAACTGTTTTTT. This encodes CASSGTYNEKLFF. This chain uses TRBV19 with TRBJ1-4; possibly TRBD1 for D (5 bases). The germline V gene encodes CDR1 LNHDA and CDR2 SQIVND (reference sequence). The CDR3 consists of 13 residues. V lost 8 bases to trimming and J lost 8 bases, with 15 bases between them.